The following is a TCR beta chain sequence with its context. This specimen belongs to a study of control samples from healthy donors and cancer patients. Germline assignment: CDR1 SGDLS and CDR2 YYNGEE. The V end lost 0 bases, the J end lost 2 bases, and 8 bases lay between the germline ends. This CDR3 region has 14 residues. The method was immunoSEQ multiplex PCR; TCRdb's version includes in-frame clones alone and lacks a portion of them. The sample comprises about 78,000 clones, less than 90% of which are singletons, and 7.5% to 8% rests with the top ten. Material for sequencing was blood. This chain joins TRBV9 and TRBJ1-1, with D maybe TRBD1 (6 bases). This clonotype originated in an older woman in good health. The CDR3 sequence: CASSVEGGNTEAFF. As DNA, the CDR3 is TGTGCCAGCAGCGTAGAGGGGGGTAACACTGAAGCTTTCTTT.